The 23 T cell receptor beta chains reported below all come from one sample, sequenced in a study of blood T cell repertoires in COVID-19. Sequenced by immunoSEQ multiplex PCR; TCRdb stores in-frame clones only, minus some. Of 65,000 to 85,000 clones detected, about 88% appear once; the ten largest clones hold roughly a fifth. Sequenced input: peripheral blood. All receptors come from a human donor in a cohort sampled during active COVID-19.

The genes are TRBV5-8 and TRBJ1-4, with 7 bases lining up with TRBD1. In germline, CDR1 is SGHTS, CDR2 YDEGEE. V gave up 4 bases and J gave up 0 bases; unmatched junction bases: 9. CDR3 length equals 17 residues. The CDR3 bases are TGTGCCAGCAGCAAGGGACAGCTTGCTGCAACTAATGAAAAACTGTTTTTT. Protein sequence: CASSKGQLAATNEKLFF.

Only a few counts were recorded for this clone. The V and J genes are TRBV29-1 and TRBJ2-5; 7 positions match TRBD1. The CDR3 is made up of 12 amino acids. With V trimmed by 2 bases and J by 5 bases, 2 bases remained unmatched. CDR1 is SQVTM, CDR2 ANQGSEA, per germline. The CDR3 nucleotides read TGCAGCGTTGAATACAGGGGTGAGACCCAGTACTTC. Protein sequence: CSVEYRGETQYF.

The chain employs TRBV28 and TRBJ2-7; D unclear. V was cut by 7 bases and J by 2 bases, with 12 bases left in between. The CDR3 loop spans 13 amino acids. Looked up from germline, CDR1 is MDHEN and CDR2 is SYDVKM. This CDR3 reads CASTKVPPYEQYF. CDR3 nucleotide sequence: TGTGCCAGCACTAAAGTACCCCCCTACGAGCAGTACTTC.

This chain uses TRBV7-5 with TRBJ1-1. TRBV7-5 is a recognized pseudogene. This CDR3 has 14 amino acids. The CDR3 loop is CARSLGEGGTEAFF. For the CDR3, the DNA is TGTGCCAGAAGCTTAGGAGAGGGTGGGACTGAAGCTTTCTTT.

V gene TRBV6-5 combines with J gene TRBJ1-4; TRBD1 is a possible D gene (5 bases). The CDR3 consists of 15 residues. V was pared by 3 bases and J by 7 bases, with 15 bases between. Germline V gives CDR1 MNHEY, CDR2 SVGAGI. For the CDR3, the DNA is TGTGCCAGCAGTTATTCGGGGGTCCGAGTTGAAAAACTGTTTTTT. Its translation is CASSYSGVRVEKLFF.

The chain's CDR3 is CASSERGSGNTIYF. CDR3 in DNA: TGTGCCAGCAGTGAGAGGGGGTCAGGAAACACCATATATTTT. The genes are TRBV2 and TRBJ1-3; maybe TRBD1 (6 bases). Deletions cut 3 bases from V and 4 bases from J, with 10 bases between. The CDR3 extends over 14 amino acids. CDR1 is SNHLY and CDR2 is FYNNEI in the germline V gene. Full variable domain (outside the CDR3, taken from reference TRBV2 and TRBJ1-3): EPEVTQTPSHQVTQMGQEVILRCVPISNHLYFYWYRQILGQKVEFLVSFYNNEISEKSEIFDDQFSVERPDGSNFTLKIRSTKLEDSAMYFCASSERGSGNTIYFGEGSWLTVV.

The CDR3 region has the DNA TGTGCCAGCAGCCCAATCGGGGGGGCTGCAGCTAATGAAAAACTGTTTTTT. Protein product: CASSPIGGAAANEKLFF. The chain employs TRBV9 and TRBJ1-4; a possible D gene is TRBD1 (6 bases). The CDR3 is made up of 17 amino acids. The ends were cut back, 4 bases at V and 3 bases at J, with 19 bases in the middle. The V gene's germline CDR1 is SGDLS and CDR2 YYNGEE.

For this clone: The same CDR3 also results from other DNA sequences found in this sample. V gene TRBV5-1 combines with J gene TRBJ1-2; D is uncertain. V lost 0 bases, J lost 2 bases, and 5 bases lay in between. From germline, CDR1 is SGHRS and CDR2 YFSETQ. This CDR3 has 13 residues. The CDR3 sequence: CASSLAGNYGYTF. The CDR3 bases are TGCGCCAGCAGCTTGGCGGGGAACTATGGCTACACCTTC.

A few counts support this clone. This sequence joins TRBV7-2 and TRBJ2-5, with D possibly TRBD1 on 6 matching bases. The V gene lost 3 bases and the J gene lost 2 bases, with 10 bases spanning the gap. Germline-derived CDR1 and CDR2 are SGHTA and FQGNSA. The CDR3 loop spans 14 amino acids. The CDR3 sequence is CASSLVRGQETQYF. The DNA for the CDR3 is TGTGCCAGCAGCTTGGTCAGGGGACAAGAGACCCAGTACTTC.

The chain links TRBV7-7 to TRBJ2-3, with a possible D match to TRBD1 (5 bases). The V end lost 1 base, the J end lost 4 bases, and 15 bases lay between the germline ends. This CDR3 spans 16 amino acids. CDR1 and CDR2 from the germline V gene are SSHAT and FNYEAQ (reference sequence). Here the CDR3 DNA reads TGTGCCAGCAGCTTAGGTGGTGGGGCCACAGCAGATACGCAGTATTTT. Translated, it gives CASSLGGGATADTQYF.

The chain joins TRBV3-1 (or the pseudogene TRBV3-2) to TRBJ2-1; D gene uncertain. CDR3 length: 13 residues. V was cut by 8 bases and J by 5 bases, with 13 bases left in between. In germline, CDR1 is LGHDT, CDR2 YNNKEL (reference sequence). CDR3 bases: TGTGCCAGCGGAAGCGTGACGGACAATGAGCAGTTCTTC. This translates into CASGSVTDNEQFF.

The chain has TRBV5-5 and TRBJ2-7; the D is unclear. The CDR3 is 13 amino acids. V gave up 4 bases and J gave up 3 bases, with 11 bases separating them. Germline CDR1 SGHKS, CDR2 YYEKEE (reference sequence). The CDR3: CASSQVDGYEQYF. Written as DNA, the CDR3 is TGTGCCAGCAGCCAAGTAGATGGCTACGAGCAGTACTTC.

The chain has TRBV27 and TRBJ2-3; D call uncertain. V lost 4 bases, J lost 3 bases, and 8 bases lay in between. The CDR3 has 13 residues. Germline loops: CDR1 MNHEY, CDR2 SMNVEV (reference sequence). CDR3 in DNA: TGTGCCAGCAGTTCTGATCGGACAGATACGCAGTATTTT. Encoded protein: CASSSDRTDTQYF.

The CDR3 loop is CAWHLLSTGELFF. CDR3 sequence (DNA): TGTGCCTGGCACCTCCTGAGCACCGGGGAGCTGTTTTTT. The J gene is TRBJ2-2, the V gene TRBV30; D call uncertain. Germline V lookup: CDR1 GTSNPN, CDR2 SVGIG (reference sequence). Trimming took 5 bases from V and 4 from J, leaving 11 bases between them. There are 13 residues in the CDR3.

The V call is TRBV18, the J call TRBJ2-5; 7 nucleotides align to TRBD1. The CDR3 runs to 16 residues. Germline assignment: CDR1 KGHSH and CDR2 LQKENI. The junction had 9 bases not matched to a gene; V was cut back by 3 bases and J by 2 bases. CDR3 nucleotide sequence: TGTGCCAGCTCACCTACTACTCGGGACAGACAAGAGACCCAGTACTTC. This sequence encodes CASSPTTRDRQETQYF.

The J gene is TRBJ2-6, the V gene TRBV6-1; TRBD1 is a possible D gene (6 bases). The V gene's germline CDR1 is MNHNS and CDR2 SASEGT. The CDR3 has 16 residues. Trimming pared 4 bases from V and 0 bases from J, leaving 10 bases between. CDR3 nucleotide sequence: TGTGCCAGCAGTGTACAGGGATTCTCTGGGGCCAACGTCCTGACTTTC. It yields the protein CASSVQGFSGANVLTF.

The gene calls are TRBV5-6 and TRBJ2-1; possibly TRBD1 for D (5 bases). Deletions cut 4 bases from V and 1 base from J, with 21 bases between. The CDR3 consists of 18 residues. In germline, CDR1 is SGHDT, CDR2 YYEEEE. The CDR3 region has the DNA TGTGCCAGCAGCCCGGCAAGGTTGGGGCCTAATTCCTACAATGAGCAGTTCTTC. It yields the protein CASSPARLGPNSYNEQFF.

This chain links TRBV7-9 with TRBJ1-2, with 12 bases identical to TRBD1. J lost 5 bases, V lost 5 bases, and 6 bases had no gene match. Germline CDR1 reads SEHNR; CDR2 reads FQNEAQ (reference sequence). The CDR3 totals 15 residues. The CDR3 DNA reads as TGTGCCAGCAGCACTGGGACAGGGGGCGTATATGGCTACACCTTC. It is translated as CASSTGTGGVYGYTF. Filled out from reference TRBV7-9 and TRBJ1-2, the complete variable domain reads DTGVSQNPRHKITKRGQNVTFRCDPISEHNRLYWYRQTLGQGPEFLTYFQNEAQLEKSRLLSDRFSAERPKGSFSTLEIQRTEQGDSAMYLCASSTGTGGVYGYTFGSGTRLTVV.

The chain joins TRBV6-6 to TRBJ1-2; 8 bases fit TRBD1. The CDR3 is 13 residues long. V was pared by 7 bases and J by 7 bases, with 8 bases of the junction left unmatched. Germline loops: CDR1 MNHNY, CDR2 SVGAGI (reference sequence). The CDR3 DNA reads as TGTGCCAGCACCAAACTGGACAGGGCTGGCTACACCTTC. Translated, it gives CASTKLDRAGYTF.

This rearrangement joins TRBV27 to TRBJ2-6; possibly TRBD2 for D (5 bases). With 0 bases removed from V and 2 bases from J, the gap between germline ends came to 11 bases. The length of the CDR3 is 17 residues. Looked up from germline, CDR1 is MNHEY and CDR2 is SMNVEV (reference sequence). CDR3 in amino acids: CASSLSGSHAGANVLTF. Written as DNA, the CDR3 is TGTGCCAGCAGTTTATCAGGGAGTCACGCTGGGGCCAACGTCCTGACTTTC.

The gene calls are TRBV7-6 and TRBJ2-5, with TRBD1 matching over 9 bases. The ends lost 2 bases at V and 1 base at J; junction bases unmatched: 5. Germline CDR1 and CDR2: SGHVS and FNYEAQ. CDR3 size: 16 residues. The CDR3 sequence is CASSLTTGGVQETQYF. DNA for the CDR3: TGTGCCAGCAGCTTAACCACAGGGGGCGTCCAAGAGACCCAGTACTTC.

The chain carries TRBV27 and TRBJ2-7; 12 bases align to TRBD1. J gave up 6 bases and V 2 bases, and 8 bases lay outside the gene matches. Per germline, CDR1 MNHEY and CDR2 SMNVEV (reference sequence). This CDR3 has 16 residues. The CDR3: CASSLASGTGGFEQYF. In DNA form, the CDR3 reads TGTGCCAGCAGTTTAGCTTCCGGGACAGGGGGCTTCGAGCAGTACTTC.

The count of this clone is one. The rearrangement links TRBV4-3 to TRBJ1-2, with 7 bases identical to TRBD1. V shed 3 bases and J 0 bases; nucleotides not matched to a gene: 4. The CDR3 sequence is 15 residues long. Germline loops: CDR1 LGHNA, CDR2 YSLEER. CDR3 nucleotides: TGCGCCAGCAGCCAGGGGACAGCCACTAACTATGGCTACACCTTC. The encoded protein is CASSQGTATNYGYTF.